The entry below describes one T cell receptor (beta chain). This record belongs to a study of cytomegalovirus exposure and HLA in healthy donors. The study ran its PCR with 60 Vbeta and 13 Jbeta primers. Assay used: immunoSEQ multiplex PCR; TCRdb lists only in-frame clones, some missing. The table records about 93,000 clones, under 90% of them present only once. This receptor was obtained from a man aged 50-59 years in good health and CMV-seronegative. The sequencing sample was made of PBMCs.

CDR3 sequence (DNA): TGTGCCTGGAGTGTAACGGGACTAGCGGGAGGGCGATACTTC. Translating it yields CAWSVTGLAGGRYF. The chain links TRBV30 to TRBJ2-7; 16 bases align to TRBD2. The V segment lost 0 bases and the J segment 13 bases; nucleotides outside the gene matches: 6. CDR1 is GTSNPN and CDR2 is SVGIG in the germline V gene (reference sequence). This CDR3 is 14 amino acids long.